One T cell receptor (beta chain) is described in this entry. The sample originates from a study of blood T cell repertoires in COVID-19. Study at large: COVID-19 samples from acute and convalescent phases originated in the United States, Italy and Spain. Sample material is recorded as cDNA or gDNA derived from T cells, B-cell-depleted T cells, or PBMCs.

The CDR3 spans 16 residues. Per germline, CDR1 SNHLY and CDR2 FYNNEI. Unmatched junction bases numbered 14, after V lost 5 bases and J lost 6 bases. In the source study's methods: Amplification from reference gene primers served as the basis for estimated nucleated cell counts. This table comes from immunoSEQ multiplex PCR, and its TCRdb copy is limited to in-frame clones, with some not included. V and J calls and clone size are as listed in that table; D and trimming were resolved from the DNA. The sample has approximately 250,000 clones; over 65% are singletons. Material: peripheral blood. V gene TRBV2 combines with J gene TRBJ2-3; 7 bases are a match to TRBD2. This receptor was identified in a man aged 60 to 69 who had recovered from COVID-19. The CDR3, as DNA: TGTGCCAGCAGTCCCCTTAGCGCGGGAGTGGGGGATACGCAGTATTTT. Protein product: CASSPLSAGVGDTQYF.